These 11 T cell receptor beta chains came from one sample sequenced in a study of regulatory T cells in long-lasting Graves disease. Arm-PCR of CDR3 regions and iRepertoire HTBI primers were used to build TCR beta libraries. One entry per CDR3 protein results from TCRdb running MiXCR on the multiplex PCR reads. Of fewer than 600,000 distinct CDR3 sequences listed, 22% are singletons. As for time point: persistent/refractory GD, antithyroid drugs over 5 years with positive TRAb. PBMC RNA served as the TCR library source. Sequences were derived from peripheral blood mononuclear cells (PBMCs), sampled when the disease was refractory, from a patient treated with antithyroid drugs. These receptor sequences come from a female donor with Graves disease.

This clonotype was detected ten times or more. The rearrangement joins TRBV2 to TRBJ2-7, with D possibly being TRBD1 (6 bases). Germline V gene sequence: CDR1 SNHLY, CDR2 FYNNEI. This CDR3 spans 13 amino acids. Between the trimmed V and J ends, which lost 5 bases and 2 bases, there was a span of 10 bases. CDR3 protein: CASSLDSAYEQYF. As DNA, the CDR3 is TGTGCCAGCAGTCTGGACAGCGCCTACGAGCAGTACTTC.

The chain uses TRBV27 and TRBJ2-7; the match to TRBD1 covers 10 bases. Germline V gene data show CDR1 as MNHEY and CDR2 as SMNVEV (reference sequence). CDR3 size: 12 residues. J lost 6 bases, V lost 6 bases, and 2 bases had no gene match. The CDR3 bases are TGTGCCAGCAGGGGACAGGGGTTCGAGCAGTACTTC. Encoded protein: CASRGQGFEQYF.

The chain combines TRBV12-3 or TRBV12-4 with TRBJ2-6; D not resolved. The CDR3 runs 14 residues. V lost 4 bases, J lost 3 bases, and 7 bases lay in between. CDR3 sequence: CASSYSFGANVLTF. DNA of the CDR3: TGTGCCAGCAGTTACTCGTTTGGGGCCAACGTCCTGACTTTC.

This clonotype has ten or more counts. The CDR3: CASSFQGSTEAFF. The CDR3 DNA sequence: TGCGCCAGCAGCTTCCAGGGGAGCACTGAAGCTTTCTTT. The J gene is TRBJ1-1, the V gene TRBV5-1; tentatively, D is TRBD1 (6 bases). With 2 bases removed from V and 4 bases from J, the gap between germline ends came to 9 bases. This CDR3 region has 13 residues. The germline V gene has CDR1 SGHRS and CDR2 YFSETQ.

The V call is TRBV7-9, the J call TRBJ2-7; D gene ambiguous. This CDR3 comprises 17 residues. Germline V gene lookup returns CDR1 SEHNR and CDR2 FQNEAQ (reference sequence). Deletions cut 5 bases from V and 6 bases from J, with 26 bases between. CDR3 sequence: CASSLRLAGPIDGEQYF. CDR3 nucleotide sequence: TGTGCCAGCAGCCTCCGTCTGGCAGGACCGATAGACGGCGAGCAGTACTTC.

The rearrangement uses TRBV6-2 or TRBV6-3 and TRBJ1-2, with D unclear. The CDR3 has 15 residues. Per the germline V gene, CDR1 is MNHEY and CDR2 is SVGEGT. With 4 bases removed from V and 3 bases from J, the gap between germline ends came to 15 bases. Here the CDR3 reads CASSWPDRLHYGYTF. CDR3 in DNA: TGTGCCAGCAGTTGGCCTGATAGGCTACACTATGGCTACACCTTC.

The genes are TRBV3-1 and TRBJ2-2; D is unclear. The V gene's germline CDR1 is LGHDT and CDR2 YNNKEL (reference sequence). The V end was cut by 0 bases, the J end by 8 bases, with 13 bases between. The CDR3 has 15 residues. As DNA, the CDR3 is TGTGCCAGCAGCCAAGATCGTAACCCGCGGGGGGAGCTGTTTTTT. Protein sequence: CASSQDRNPRGELFF.

With regard to this clonotype: This sequence may be a read error, since a much larger clone differs from it by one base. This chain uses TRBV2 with TRBJ2-5, with D tentatively TRBD1 or TRBD2 (5 bases each). Germline V gives CDR1 SNHLY, CDR2 FYNNEI. The CDR3 is 11 amino acids. In nucleotides, the CDR3 is TGTGCCAGCAGCCCCGGGGCAGGGCTAAACTTC. Translated, it gives CASSPGAGLNF. The full variable domain, rest sourced from reference TRBV2 and TRBJ2-5, is EPEVTQTPSHQVTQMGQEVILRCVPISNHLYFYWYRQILGQKVEFLVSFYNNEISEKSEIFDDQFSVERPDGSNFTLKIRSTKLEDSAMYFCASSPGAGLNFGPGTRLLVL.

This clonotype has a count of ten or more. The chain joins TRBV12-3 or TRBV12-4 to TRBJ1-1; the D gene is possibly TRBD1 (6 bases). Deletions cut 7 bases from V and 6 bases from J, with 15 bases between. The CDR3 sequence is 13 residues long. DNA for the CDR3: TGTGCCAGCAATGCGGGGGCAGTCTCTGAAGCTTTCTTT. This gives the protein CASNAGAVSEAFF.

In this sample, this clonotype turned up many times. The chain has TRBV28 and TRBJ1-2; no clear D. The V end was cut by 6 bases, the J end by 3 bases, with 11 bases between. Germline V CDR1 and CDR2: MDHEN, SYDVKM. This CDR3 region has 13 residues. This chain's CDR3 is CASSRDGHYGYTF. In DNA, the CDR3 is TGTGCCAGCAGCCGCGACGGCCACTATGGCTACACCTTC.

The chain joins TRBV4-1 to TRBJ1-2; weak D call: TRBD1 (5 bases). The CDR3 is 15 residues long. The germline V gene has CDR1 MGHRA and CDR2 YSYEKL. The V and J ends lost 3 bases and 1 base respectively, with 12 bases between them. CDR3: CASSHPGRRNYGYTF. The CDR3, as DNA: TGCGCCAGCAGCCATCCGGGACGGCGTAACTATGGCTACACCTTC.